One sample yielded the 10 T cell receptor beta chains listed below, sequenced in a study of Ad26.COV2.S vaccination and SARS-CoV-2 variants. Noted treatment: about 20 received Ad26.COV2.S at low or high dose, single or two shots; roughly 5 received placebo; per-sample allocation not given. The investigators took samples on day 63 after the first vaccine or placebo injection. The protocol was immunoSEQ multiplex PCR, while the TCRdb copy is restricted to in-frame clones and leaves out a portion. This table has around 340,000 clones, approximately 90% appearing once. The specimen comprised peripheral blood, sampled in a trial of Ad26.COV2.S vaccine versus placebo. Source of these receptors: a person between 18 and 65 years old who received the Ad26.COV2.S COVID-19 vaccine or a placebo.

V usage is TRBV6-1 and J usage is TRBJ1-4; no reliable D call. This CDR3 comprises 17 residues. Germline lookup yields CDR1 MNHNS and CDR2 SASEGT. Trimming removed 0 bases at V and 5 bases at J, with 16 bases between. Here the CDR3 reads CASSEAPRERANEKLFF. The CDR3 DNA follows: TGTGCCAGCAGTGAAGCGCCACGCGAGAGAGCGAATGAAAAACTGTTTTTT.

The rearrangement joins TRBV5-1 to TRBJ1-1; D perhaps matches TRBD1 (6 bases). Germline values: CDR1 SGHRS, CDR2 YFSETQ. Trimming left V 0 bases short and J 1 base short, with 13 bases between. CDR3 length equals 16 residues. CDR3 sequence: CASSLAPAGANTEAFF. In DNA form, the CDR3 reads TGCGCCAGCAGCTTGGCCCCAGCGGGGGCGAACACTGAAGCTTTCTTT. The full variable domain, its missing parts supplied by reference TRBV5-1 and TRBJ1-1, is KAGVTQTPRYLIKTRGQQVTLSCSPISGHRSVSWYQQTPGQGLQFLFEYFSETQRNKGNFPGRFSGRQFSNSRSEMNVSTLELGDSALYLCASSLAPAGANTEAFFGQGTRLTVV.

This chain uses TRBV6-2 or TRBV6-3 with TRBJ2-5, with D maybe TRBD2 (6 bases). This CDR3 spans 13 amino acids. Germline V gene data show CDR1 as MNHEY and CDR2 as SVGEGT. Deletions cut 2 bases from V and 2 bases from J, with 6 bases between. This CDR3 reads CASSYGLQETQYF. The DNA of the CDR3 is TGTGCCAGCAGTTACGGACTACAAGAGACCCAGTACTTC.

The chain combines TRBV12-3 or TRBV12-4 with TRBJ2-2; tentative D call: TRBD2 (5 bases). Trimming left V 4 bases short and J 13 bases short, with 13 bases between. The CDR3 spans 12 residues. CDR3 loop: CASSWTSEGLFF. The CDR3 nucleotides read TGTGCCAGCAGTTGGACTTCCGAGGGGCTGTTTTTT.

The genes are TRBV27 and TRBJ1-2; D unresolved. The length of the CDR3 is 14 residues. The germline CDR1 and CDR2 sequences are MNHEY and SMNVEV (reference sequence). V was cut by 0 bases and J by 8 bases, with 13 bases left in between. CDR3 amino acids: CASSLSRSGKGYTF. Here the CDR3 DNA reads TGTGCCAGCAGTTTATCGCGTAGCGGGAAAGGCTACACCTTC.

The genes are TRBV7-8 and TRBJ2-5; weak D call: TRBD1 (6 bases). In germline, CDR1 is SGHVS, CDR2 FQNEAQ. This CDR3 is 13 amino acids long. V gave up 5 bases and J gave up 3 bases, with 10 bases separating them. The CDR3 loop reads CASSRRQEETQYF. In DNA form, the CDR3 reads TGTGCCAGCAGCCGCCGACAGGAAGAGACCCAGTACTTC.

The CDR3 DNA reads as TGTGCCAGCAGCCCCCCCGGGGGCTTAGGGAATCAGCCCCAGCATTTT. As protein: CASSPPGGLGNQPQHF. The chain employs TRBV6-2 or TRBV6-3 and TRBJ1-5, with D perhaps TRBD1 (6 bases). Germline V gene sequence: CDR1 MNHEY, CDR2 SVGEGT. The CDR3 runs to 16 residues. V shed 6 bases and J shed 4 bases, with 19 bases lying between them.

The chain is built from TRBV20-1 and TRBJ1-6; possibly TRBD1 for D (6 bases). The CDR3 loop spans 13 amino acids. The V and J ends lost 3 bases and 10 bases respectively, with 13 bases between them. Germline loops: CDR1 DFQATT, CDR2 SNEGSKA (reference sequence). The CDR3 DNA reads TGCAGTGCTAGTTACAGGAGGGGGTCACCCCTCCACTTT. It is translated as CSASYRRGSPLHF.

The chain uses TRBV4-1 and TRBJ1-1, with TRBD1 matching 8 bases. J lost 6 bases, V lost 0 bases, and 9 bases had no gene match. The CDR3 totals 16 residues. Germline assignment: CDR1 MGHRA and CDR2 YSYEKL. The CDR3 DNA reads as TGCGCCAGCAGCCAAGAAGAGGGCAGGGGGCTGGCTGAAGCTTTCTTT. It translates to CASSQEEGRGLAEAFF.

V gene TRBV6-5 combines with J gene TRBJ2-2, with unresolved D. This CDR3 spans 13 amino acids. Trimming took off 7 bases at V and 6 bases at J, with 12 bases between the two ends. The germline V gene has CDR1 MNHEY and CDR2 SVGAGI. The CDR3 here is CASIFILAGELFF. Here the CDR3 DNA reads TGTGCCAGCATTTTTATCCTCGCCGGGGAGCTGTTTTTT.